This T cell receptor beta chain comes out of a study of blood T cell repertoires in COVID-19. Germline V gives CDR1 MNHNY, CDR2 SVGAGI (reference sequence). CDR3 length: 13 amino acids. The V gene lost 4 bases and the J gene lost 5 bases, with 9 bases spanning the gap. TCRdb keeps only in-frame clones here, not all; method: immunoSEQ multiplex PCR. The sample holds nearly 250,000 clones, around 86% seen once. The rearrangement links TRBV6-6 to TRBJ1-3, with D possibly TRBD1 on 5 matching bases. The sample was peripheral blood. The origin of this receptor is an older woman who had recovered from COVID-19. The chain's CDR3 is CASSWGVRNTIYF. CDR3 bases: TGTGCCAGCAGTTGGGGGGTTCGAAACACCATATATTTT.